This is a list of T cell receptor beta chains from one sample in a study of response to subunit inactivated influenza vaccine. TCRdb reanalysed the RT-PCR reads using MiXCR and keeps one entry per CDR3 protein. This sample has roughly 780,000 distinct CDR3 sequences, with around a sixth found just once. Material: PBMCs from blood, obtained less than 6 days after vaccination. These receptors were obtained from a man aged 45 to 65 who received an inactivated influenza vaccine. CDR3s include the opening cysteine and the closing phenylalanine or tryptophan. A D gene is named only where the DNA matches it firmly. A clone size is listed for some rows: how often the clone was seen (once, few, many), or a class if it is expanded.

clone size: NA; D gene: NA; V gene: TRBV20-1; J gene: TRBJ1-1; CDR3 DNA: TGCAGTGCTAGAGGACAGCGAAGGGCTGAAGCTTTCTTT; CDR3 protein: CSARGQRRAEAFF
clone size: NA; D gene: NA; V gene: TRBV7-2; J gene: TRBJ1-2; CDR3 DNA: TGTGCCAGCAGCTTTGCCTCTACTGGGAACTATGGCTACACCTTC; CDR3 protein: CASSFASTGNYGYTF
clone size: few; D gene: TRBD2; V gene: TRBV29-1; J gene: TRBJ2-1; CDR3 DNA: TGCAGCGCCCTCCCGGGACTAGCGGGTTATGAGCAGTTCTTC; CDR3 protein: CSALPGLAGYEQFF
clone size: few; D gene: NA; V gene: TRBV9; J gene: TRBJ2-7; CDR3 DNA: TGTGCCAGCAGCGTAGCGGGCACCTCCTACGAGCAGTACTTC; CDR3 protein: CASSVAGTSYEQYF
clone size: NA; D gene: TRBD1; V gene: TRBV15; J gene: TRBJ2-2; CDR3 DNA: TGTGCCACCAGCAGCCACAGGGGGCTGGATACCGGGGAGCTGTTTTTT; CDR3 protein: CATSSHRGLDTGELFF
clone size: few; D gene: TRBD2; V gene: TRBV3-1; J gene: TRBJ2-5; CDR3 DNA: TGTGCCAGCAGCCAAGGAGCGGGGGGGTTCCAAGAGACCCAGTACTTC; CDR3 protein: CASSQGAGGFQETQYF
clone size: few; D gene: TRBD1; V gene: TRBV7-2; J gene: TRBJ1-6; CDR3 DNA: TGTGCCAGCAGCGGGGGACAGCTAGGTTATTCACCCCTCCACTTT; CDR3 protein: CASSGGQLGYSPLHF
clone size: few; D gene: NA; V gene: TRBV5-1; J gene: TRBJ2-7; CDR3 DNA: TGCGCCAGCAGCCGGTTACAGGGCTACGAGCAGTACTTC; CDR3 protein: CASSRLQGYEQYF
clone size: few; D gene: NA; V gene: TRBV6-1; J gene: TRBJ1-1; CDR3 DNA: TGTGCCAGCAGTGGGGAGTACGGCACTGAAGCTTTCTTT; CDR3 protein: CASSGEYGTEAFF
clone size: few; D gene: NA; V gene: TRBV12-3/TRBV12-4; J gene: TRBJ1-2; CDR3 DNA: TGTGCCAGCAGTCTGGAGTTTAATACCCACTATGGCTACACCTTC; CDR3 protein: CASSLEFNTHYGYTF
clone size: few; D gene: TRBD2; V gene: TRBV7-2; J gene: TRBJ2-5; CDR3 DNA: TGTGCCAGCAGATCCGGACTAGCGGTCCCGGCCCAGTACTTC; CDR3 protein: CASRSGLAVPAQYF
clone size: NA; D gene: NA; V gene: TRBV7-9; J gene: TRBJ1-1; CDR3 DNA: TGTGCCAGCAGCTTAGCCCGGGAGAACACTGAAGCTTTCTTT; CDR3 protein: CASSLARENTEAFF
clone size: few; D gene: TRBD2; V gene: TRBV5-1; J gene: TRBJ2-5; CDR3 DNA: TGCGCCAGCAGCCAACTCCCGACTGGCGGGAGGGAGACCCAGTACTTC; CDR3 protein: CASSQLPTGGRETQYF
clone size: few; D gene: TRBD1; V gene: TRBV7-9; J gene: TRBJ2-7; CDR3 DNA: TGTGCCAGCAGCAGGGACAACAGGGGATACGAGCAGTACTTC; CDR3 protein: CASSRDNRGYEQYF
clone size: many; D gene: NA; V gene: TRBV12-3/TRBV12-4; J gene: TRBJ1-1; CDR3 DNA: TGTGCCAGCAGTTTAGGTTCCCACGGAGACACTGAAGCTTTCTTT; CDR3 protein: CASSLGSHGDTEAFF
clone size: NA; D gene: TRBD1; V gene: TRBV3-1; J gene: TRBJ1-2; CDR3 DNA: TGTGCCAGCAGCCAAGTGGGACAGGGGGCCTATGGCTACACCTTC; CDR3 protein: CASSQVGQGAYGYTF
clone size: NA; D gene: TRBD2; V gene: TRBV7-2; J gene: TRBJ2-5; CDR3 DNA: TGTGCCAGCAGCTCCAGACTAGCGACCCAAGAGACCCAGTACTTC; CDR3 protein: CASSSRLATQETQYF
clone size: NA; D gene: NA; V gene: TRBV5-1; J gene: TRBJ2-6; CDR3 DNA: TGCGCCAGCAGCTTGGGTGGTTCCGTATCTGGGGCCAACGTCCTGACTTTC; CDR3 protein: CASSLGGSVSGANVLTF
clone size: NA; D gene: NA; V gene: TRBV4-3; J gene: TRBJ2-5; CDR3 DNA: TGCGCCAGCAGCCAAGGGGAAAGAGAGACCCAGTACTTC; CDR3 protein: CASSQGERETQYF
clone size: NA; D gene: TRBD1; V gene: TRBV15; J gene: TRBJ1-4; CDR3 DNA: TGTGCCACCGCTAGGGACAGGGGTGAAAAACTGTTTTTT; CDR3 protein: CATARDRGEKLFF
clone size: few; D gene: NA; V gene: TRBV2; J gene: TRBJ1-2; CDR3 DNA: TGTGCCAGCAGGGTGGCCCCAGTCAGCTATGGCTACACCTTC; CDR3 protein: CASRVAPVSYGYTF
clone size: few; D gene: NA; V gene: TRBV15; J gene: TRBJ2-2; CDR3 DNA: TGTGCCACCAGCTCCAGGGTCACCGGGGAGCTGTTTTTT; CDR3 protein: CATSSRVTGELFF
clone size: NA; D gene: NA; V gene: TRBV5-1; J gene: TRBJ2-6; CDR3 DNA: TGCGCCAGCAGCTTGCCGGGCAGGGCTGGGGCCAACGTCCTGACTTTC; CDR3 protein: CASSLPGRAGANVLTF
clone size: NA; D gene: NA; V gene: TRBV4-3; J gene: TRBJ2-4; CDR3 DNA: TGCGCCAGCAGCCAAGAGGGTCGGCTAGCCAAAAACATTCAGTACTTC; CDR3 protein: CASSQEGRLAKNIQYF
clone size: many; D gene: NA; V gene: TRBV7-2; J gene: TRBJ2-2; CDR3 DNA: TGTGCCAGCAGCTTAACCGGGGGCACCGGGGAGCTGTTTTTT; CDR3 protein: CASSLTGGTGELFF
clone size: NA; D gene: TRBD2; V gene: TRBV7-2; J gene: TRBJ2-3; CDR3 DNA: TGTGCCAGCAGCTTAGACGCCGGACTAGCCGCAGATACGCAGTATTTT; CDR3 protein: CASSLDAGLAADTQYF
clone size: few; D gene: NA; V gene: TRBV6-5; J gene: TRBJ1-4; CDR3 DNA: TGTGCCAGCAGTTCGCGCTACGGGCAACTGTTTTTT; CDR3 protein: CASSSRYGQLFF
clone size: NA; D gene: NA; V gene: TRBV5-2; J gene: TRBJ2-3; CDR3 DNA: TGTGCCAGCAGCCCTGGGCTCCGGTGCGATACGCAGTATTTT; CDR3 protein: CASSPGLRCDTQYF
clone size: NA; D gene: NA; V gene: TRBV7-8; J gene: TRBJ2-1; CDR3 DNA: TGTGCCAGCGCTAGCGCTCACAATGAGCAGTTCTTC; CDR3 protein: CASASAHNEQFF
clone size: few; D gene: NA; V gene: TRBV20-1; J gene: TRBJ2-5; CDR3 DNA: TGCAGTGCTATAAGACAGGAGGAGGAGACCCAGTACTTC; CDR3 protein: CSAIRQEEETQYF
clone size: many; D gene: NA; V gene: TRBV12-3/TRBV12-4; J gene: TRBJ1-1; CDR3 DNA: TGTGCCAGCAGTCTCGGACACCAGAACACTGAAGCTTTCTTT; CDR3 protein: CASSLGHQNTEAFF
clone size: few; D gene: TRBD1; V gene: TRBV6-1; J gene: TRBJ1-6; CDR3 DNA: TGTGCCAGCAGTCGGACAGGGATTTATAATTCACCCCTCCACTTT; CDR3 protein: CASSRTGIYNSPLHF
clone size: few; D gene: TRBD1; V gene: TRBV6-1; J gene: TRBJ1-6; CDR3 DNA: TGTGCCAGCAGTGAGACAGGGGCAAACTCACCCCTCCACTTT; CDR3 protein: CASSETGANSPLHF
clone size: few; D gene: NA; V gene: TRBV12-3/TRBV12-4; J gene: TRBJ2-7; CDR3 DNA: TGTGCCAGCAGCAGGGTCCACTCCTACGAGCAGTACTTC; CDR3 protein: CASSRVHSYEQYF
clone size: few; D gene: TRBD2; V gene: TRBV20-1; J gene: TRBJ2-3; CDR3 DNA: TGCAGTGCTAGGAGTAATAGCGGGAGGCGGGGAGATACGCAGTATTTT; CDR3 protein: CSARSNSGRRGDTQYF
clone size: NA; D gene: TRBD2; V gene: TRBV3-1; J gene: TRBJ2-5; CDR3 DNA: TGTGCCAGCAGCGCCGGGACTAGCGCCCAAGAGACCCAGTACTTC; CDR3 protein: CASSAGTSAQETQYF
clone size: few; D gene: TRBD2; V gene: TRBV20-1; J gene: TRBJ2-1; CDR3 DNA: TGCAGTGCTACAACCGGGACTAGCGGGAGATTCCCCTACAATGAGCAGTTCTTC; CDR3 protein: CSATTGTSGRFPYNEQFF
clone size: NA; D gene: NA; V gene: TRBV28; J gene: TRBJ2-7; CDR3 DNA: TGTGCCAGCAGTTTTCAGGGAAGAAAGGCAGGTGAGCAGTACTTC; CDR3 protein: CASSFQGRKAGEQYF
clone size: few; D gene: NA; V gene: TRBV20-1; J gene: TRBJ2-1; CDR3 DNA: TGCAGTGCTAGATCAGGGACCCTTTTTTATGAGCAGTTCTTC; CDR3 protein: CSARSGTLFYEQFF
clone size: few; D gene: NA; V gene: TRBV12-3/TRBV12-4; J gene: TRBJ1-5; CDR3 DNA: TGTGCCAGCAGTAGCTCCAAAGGAGGCAATCAGCCCCAGCATTTT; CDR3 protein: CASSSSKGGNQPQHF
clone size: NA; D gene: NA; V gene: TRBV6-1; J gene: TRBJ2-7; CDR3 DNA: TGTGCCAGCAACGCCGACAGCAGCCCCACCTACGAGCAGTACTTC; CDR3 protein: CASNADSSPTYEQYF
clone size: NA; D gene: NA; V gene: TRBV6-5; J gene: TRBJ2-1; CDR3 DNA: TGTGCCAGCAGCTTCCTCAGGCAGAGCTCCTACAATGAGCAGTTCTTC; CDR3 protein: CASSFLRQSSYNEQFF
clone size: NA; D gene: TRBD2; V gene: TRBV20-1; J gene: TRBJ2-3; CDR3 DNA: TGCAGTGCTAGAGTCGGTAGCGGGAGGCCCCGCTGGGTTGGTACGCAGTATTTT; CDR3 protein: CSARVGSGRPRWVGTQYF
clone size: few; D gene: TRBD1; V gene: TRBV11-2; J gene: TRBJ2-1; CDR3 DNA: TGTGCCAGCAGCTTCCGGACAGGGAGGCGAAGTATGAACAATGAGCAGTTCTTC; CDR3 protein: CASSFRTGRRSMNNEQFF
clone size: few; D gene: NA; V gene: TRBV20-1; J gene: TRBJ2-4; CDR3 DNA: TGCAGTCCCTTCGGGGGTTTTCAGTACTTC; CDR3 protein: CSPFGGFQYF
clone size: NA; D gene: NA; V gene: TRBV7-9; J gene: TRBJ2-7; CDR3 DNA: TGTCCCAGCAGCCGATGGCCAGCCTACGAGCAGTACTTC; CDR3 protein: CPSSRWPAYEQYF
clone size: once; D gene: NA; V gene: TRBV7-9; J gene: TRBJ1-5; CDR3 DNA: TGTGCCAGCAGCTTAGGAGGAGCGGCGAAGCCCCAGCATTTT; CDR3 protein: CASSLGGAAKPQHF
clone size: NA; D gene: NA; V gene: TRBV7-9; J gene: TRBJ2-7; CDR3 DNA: TGTGCCAGCAGCCCGCGGGACAAGGCGTACGAGCAGTACTTC; CDR3 protein: CASSPRDKAYEQYF
clone size: NA; D gene: TRBD2; V gene: TRBV5-1; J gene: TRBJ2-7; CDR3 DNA: TGCGCCAGCAGGCCCCTCGGGGGGGAGTCTTACGAGCAGTACTTC; CDR3 protein: CASRPLGGESYEQYF